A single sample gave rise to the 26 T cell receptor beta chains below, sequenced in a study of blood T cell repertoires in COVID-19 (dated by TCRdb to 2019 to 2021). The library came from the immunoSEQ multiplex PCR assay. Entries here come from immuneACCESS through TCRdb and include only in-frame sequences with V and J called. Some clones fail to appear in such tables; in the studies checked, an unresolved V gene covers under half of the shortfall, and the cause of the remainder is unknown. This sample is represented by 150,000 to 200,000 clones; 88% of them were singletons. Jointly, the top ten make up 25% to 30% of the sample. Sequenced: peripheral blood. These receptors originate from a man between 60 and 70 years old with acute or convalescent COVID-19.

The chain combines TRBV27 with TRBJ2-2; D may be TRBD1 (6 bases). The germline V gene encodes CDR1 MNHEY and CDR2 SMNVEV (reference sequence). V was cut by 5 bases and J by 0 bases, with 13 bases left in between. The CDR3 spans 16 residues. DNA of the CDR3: TGTGCCAGCAGTCACGACAGGACCCCGAACACCGGGGAGCTGTTTTTT. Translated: CASSHDRTPNTGELFF.

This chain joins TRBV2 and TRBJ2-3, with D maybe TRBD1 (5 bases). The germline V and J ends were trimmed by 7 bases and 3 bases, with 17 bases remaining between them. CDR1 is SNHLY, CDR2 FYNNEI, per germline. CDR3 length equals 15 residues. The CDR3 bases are TGTGCCAGCACGGATTCACTCGCAGGGACAGATACGCAGTATTTT. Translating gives CASTDSLAGTDTQYF. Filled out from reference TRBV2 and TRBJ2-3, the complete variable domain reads EPEVTQTPSHQVTQMGQEVILRCVPISNHLYFYWYRQILGQKVEFLVSFYNNEISEKSEIFDDQFSVERPDGSNFTLKIRSTKLEDSAMYFCASTDSLAGTDTQYFGPGTRLTVL.

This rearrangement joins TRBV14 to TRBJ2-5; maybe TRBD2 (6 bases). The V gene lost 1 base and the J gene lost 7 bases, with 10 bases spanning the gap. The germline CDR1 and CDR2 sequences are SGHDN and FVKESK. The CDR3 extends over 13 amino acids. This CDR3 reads CASSQVLGGTQYF. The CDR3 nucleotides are TGTGCCAGCAGCCAAGTCCTGGGGGGGACCCAGTACTTC.

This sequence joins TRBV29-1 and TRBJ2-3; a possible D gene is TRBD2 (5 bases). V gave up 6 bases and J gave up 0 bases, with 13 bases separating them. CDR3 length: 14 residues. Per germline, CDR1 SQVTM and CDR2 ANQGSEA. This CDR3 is CSVNDGISTDTQYF. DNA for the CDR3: TGCAGCGTAAACGACGGGATAAGCACAGATACGCAGTATTTT.

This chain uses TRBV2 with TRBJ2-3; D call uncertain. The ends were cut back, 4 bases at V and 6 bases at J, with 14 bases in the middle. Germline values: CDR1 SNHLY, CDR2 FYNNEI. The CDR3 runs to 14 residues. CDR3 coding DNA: TGTGCCAGCAGTGCCCGTATGTTCTCGGATACGCAGTATTTT. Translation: CASSARMFSDTQYF.

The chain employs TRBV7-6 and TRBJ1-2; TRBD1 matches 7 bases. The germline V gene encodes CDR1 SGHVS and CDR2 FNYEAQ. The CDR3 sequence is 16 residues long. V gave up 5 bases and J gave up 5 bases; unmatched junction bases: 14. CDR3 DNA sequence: TGTGCCAGCAGCCTTGGGCTAGGGGGCGCAGGTTATGGCTACACCTTC. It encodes CASSLGLGGAGYGYTF.

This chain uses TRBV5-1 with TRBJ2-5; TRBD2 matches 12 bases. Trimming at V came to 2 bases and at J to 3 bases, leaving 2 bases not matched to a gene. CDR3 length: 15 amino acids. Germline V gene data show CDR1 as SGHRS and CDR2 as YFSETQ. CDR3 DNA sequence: TGCGCCAGCAGCTTCCGACTAGCGGGGGAAGAGACCCAGTACTTC. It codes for CASSFRLAGEETQYF.

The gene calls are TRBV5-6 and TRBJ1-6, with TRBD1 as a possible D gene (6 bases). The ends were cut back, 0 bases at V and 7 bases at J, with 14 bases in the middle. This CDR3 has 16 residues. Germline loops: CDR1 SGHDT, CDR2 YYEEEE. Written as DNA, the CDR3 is TGTGCCAGCAGCTTGGTTGGACAGCGAGGGAATTCACCCCTCCACTTT. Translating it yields CASSLVGQRGNSPLHF.

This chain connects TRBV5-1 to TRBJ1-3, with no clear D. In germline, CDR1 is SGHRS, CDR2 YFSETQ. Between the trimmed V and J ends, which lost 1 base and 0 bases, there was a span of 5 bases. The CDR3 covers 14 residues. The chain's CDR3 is CASSLTRSGNTIYF. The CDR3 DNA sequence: TGCGCCAGCAGCTTGACGCGCTCTGGAAACACCATATATTTT.

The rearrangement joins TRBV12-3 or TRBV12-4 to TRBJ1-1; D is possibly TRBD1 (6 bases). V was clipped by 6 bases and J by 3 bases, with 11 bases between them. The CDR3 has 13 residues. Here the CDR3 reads CASRVGGHTEAFF. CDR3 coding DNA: TGTGCCAGCAGGGTGGGGGGGCACACTGAAGCTTTCTTT.

The CDR3 here is CASPTGQERTYGYTF. Written as DNA, the CDR3 is TGTGCCAGCCCTACTGGACAGGAGAGAACCTATGGCTACACCTTC. The genes are TRBV2 and TRBJ1-2; 7 bases map to TRBD1. The CDR3 is 15 amino acids. Per the germline V gene, CDR1 is SNHLY and CDR2 is FYNNEI. V lost 8 bases, J lost 4 bases, and 13 bases stayed unmatched.

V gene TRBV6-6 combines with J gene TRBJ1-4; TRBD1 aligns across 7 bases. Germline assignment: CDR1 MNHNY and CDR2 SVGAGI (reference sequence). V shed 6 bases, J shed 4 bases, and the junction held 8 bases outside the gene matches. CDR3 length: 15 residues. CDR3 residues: CASSLRQGINEKLFF. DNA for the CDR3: TGTGCCAGCAGCTTGAGACAGGGTATTAATGAAAAACTGTTTTTT.

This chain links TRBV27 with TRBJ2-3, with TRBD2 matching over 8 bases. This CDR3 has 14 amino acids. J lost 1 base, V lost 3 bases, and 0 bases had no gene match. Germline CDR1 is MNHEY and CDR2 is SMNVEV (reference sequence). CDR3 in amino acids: CASSFGGGTDTQYF. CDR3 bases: TGTGCCAGCAGTTTCGGGGGGGGCACAGATACGCAGTATTTT.

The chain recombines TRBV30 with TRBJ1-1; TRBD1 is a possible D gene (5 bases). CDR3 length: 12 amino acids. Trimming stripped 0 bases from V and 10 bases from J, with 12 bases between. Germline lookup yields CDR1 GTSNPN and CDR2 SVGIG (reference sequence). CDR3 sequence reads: CAWSVRGSGAFF. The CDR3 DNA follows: TGTGCCTGGAGTGTACGGGGGTCGGGAGCTTTCTTT. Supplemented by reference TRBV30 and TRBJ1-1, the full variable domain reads SQTIHQWPATLVQPVGSPLSLECTVEGTSNPNLYWYRQAAGRGLQLLFYSVGIGQISSEVPQNLSASRPQDRQFILSSKKLLLSDSGFYLCAWSVRGSGAFFGQGTRLTVV.

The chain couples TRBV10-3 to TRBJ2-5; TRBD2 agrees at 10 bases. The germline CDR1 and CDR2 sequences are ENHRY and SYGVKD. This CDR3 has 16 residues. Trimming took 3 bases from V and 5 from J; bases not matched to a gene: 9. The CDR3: CAISDSSGSLGETQYF. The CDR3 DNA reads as TGTGCCATCAGTGACTCTAGCGGGAGTTTGGGGGAGACCCAGTACTTC.

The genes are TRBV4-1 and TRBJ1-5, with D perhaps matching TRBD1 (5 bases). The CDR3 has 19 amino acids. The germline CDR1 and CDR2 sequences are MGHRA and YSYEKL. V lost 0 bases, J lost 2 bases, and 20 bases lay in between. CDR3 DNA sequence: TGCGCCAGCAGCCAAGATCTGGCAGGGACTTTGGGGCGCAATCAGCCCCAGCATTTT. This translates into CASSQDLAGTLGRNQPQHF.

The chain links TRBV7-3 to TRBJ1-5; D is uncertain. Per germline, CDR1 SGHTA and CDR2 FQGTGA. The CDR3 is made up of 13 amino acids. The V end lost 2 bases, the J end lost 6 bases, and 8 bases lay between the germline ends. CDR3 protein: CASSLWAGQPQHF. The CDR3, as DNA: TGTGCCAGCAGCTTATGGGCTGGTCAGCCCCAGCATTTT. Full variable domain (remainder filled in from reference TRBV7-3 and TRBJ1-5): GAGVSQTPSNKVTEKGKYVELRCDPISGHTALYWYRQSLGQGPEFLIYFQGTGAADDSGLPNDRFFAVRPEGSVSTLKIQRTERGDSAVYLCASSLWAGQPQHFGDGTRLSIL.

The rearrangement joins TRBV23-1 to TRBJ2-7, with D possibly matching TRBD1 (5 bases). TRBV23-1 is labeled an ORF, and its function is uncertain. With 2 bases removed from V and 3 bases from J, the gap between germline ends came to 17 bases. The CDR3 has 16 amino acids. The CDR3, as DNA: TGCGCCAGCAGTCAACCCCTAGGGGAAGTTATCTACGAGCAGTACGTC. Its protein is CASSQPLGEVIYEQYV.

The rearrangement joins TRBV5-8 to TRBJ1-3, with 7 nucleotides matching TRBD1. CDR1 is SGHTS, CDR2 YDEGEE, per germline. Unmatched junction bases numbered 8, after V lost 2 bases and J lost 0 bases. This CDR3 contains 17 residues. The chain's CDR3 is CASSFPPGTASGNTIYF. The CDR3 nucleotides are TGTGCCAGCAGCTTTCCCCCGGGGACAGCCTCTGGAAACACCATATATTTT. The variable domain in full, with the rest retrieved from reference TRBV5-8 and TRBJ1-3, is EAGVTQSPTHLIKTRGQQATLRCSPISGHTSVYWYQQALGLGLQFLLWYDEGEERNRGNFPPRFSGRQFPNYSSELNVNALELEDSALYLCASSFPPGTASGNTIYFGEGSWLTVV.

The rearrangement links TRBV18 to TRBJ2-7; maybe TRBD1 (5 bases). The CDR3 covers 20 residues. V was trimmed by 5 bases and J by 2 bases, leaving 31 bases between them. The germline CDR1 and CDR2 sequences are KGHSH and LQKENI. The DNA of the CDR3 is TGTGCCAGCTCATCCGTGCGACTTTTTTTTATGGGGCTACCTACCTACGAGCAGTACTTC. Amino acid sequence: CASSSVRLFFMGLPTYEQYF.

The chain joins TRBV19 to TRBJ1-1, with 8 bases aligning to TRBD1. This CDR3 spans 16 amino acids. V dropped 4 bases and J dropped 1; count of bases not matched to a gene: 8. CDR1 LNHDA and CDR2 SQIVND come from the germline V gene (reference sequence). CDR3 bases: TGTGCCAGTAGTACACTAAGACAGGGGCCGAACACTGAAGCTTTCTTT. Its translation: CASSTLRQGPNTEAFF.

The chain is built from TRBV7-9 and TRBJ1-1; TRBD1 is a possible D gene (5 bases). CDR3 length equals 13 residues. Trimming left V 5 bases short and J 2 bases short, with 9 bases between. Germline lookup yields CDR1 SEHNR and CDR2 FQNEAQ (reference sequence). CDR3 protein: CASSIDSNTEAFF. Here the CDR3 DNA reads TGTGCCAGCAGCATAGACAGCAACACTGAAGCTTTCTTT.

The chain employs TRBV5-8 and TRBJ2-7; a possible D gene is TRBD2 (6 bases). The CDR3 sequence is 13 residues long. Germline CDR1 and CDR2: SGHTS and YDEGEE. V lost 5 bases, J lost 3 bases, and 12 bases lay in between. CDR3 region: CASRPGTYYEQYF. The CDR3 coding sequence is TGTGCCAGCAGGCCCGGGACTTACTACGAGCAGTACTTC. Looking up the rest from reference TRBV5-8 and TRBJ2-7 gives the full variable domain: EAGVTQSPTHLIKTRGQQATLRCSPISGHTSVYWYQQALGLGLQFLLWYDEGEERNRGNFPPRFSGRQFPNYSSELNVNALELEDSALYLCASRPGTYYEQYFGPGTRLTVT.

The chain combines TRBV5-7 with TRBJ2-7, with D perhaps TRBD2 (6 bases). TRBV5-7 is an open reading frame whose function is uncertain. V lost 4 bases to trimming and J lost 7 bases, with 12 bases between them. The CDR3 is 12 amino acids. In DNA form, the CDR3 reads TGTGCCAGCAGCCGGGAGAAGAGGGAGCAGTACGTC. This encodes CASSREKREQYV.

CDR3 sequence: CASSLEGWNYGYTF. In nucleotides, the CDR3 is TGCGCCAGCAGCTTAGAGGGATGGAACTATGGCTACACCTTC. J is TRBJ1-2 and V is TRBV5-1; no definite D call. Per germline, CDR1 SGHRS and CDR2 YFSETQ. The CDR3 totals 14 residues. V lost 2 bases, J lost 2 bases, and 10 bases lay in between.

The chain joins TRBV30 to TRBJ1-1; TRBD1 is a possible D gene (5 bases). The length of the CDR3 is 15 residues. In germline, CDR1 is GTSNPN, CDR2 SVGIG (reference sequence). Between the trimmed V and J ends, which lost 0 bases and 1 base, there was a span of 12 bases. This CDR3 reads CAWSVRVRENTEAFF. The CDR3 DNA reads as TGTGCCTGGAGTGTACGTGTCAGGGAGAACACTGAAGCTTTCTTT.